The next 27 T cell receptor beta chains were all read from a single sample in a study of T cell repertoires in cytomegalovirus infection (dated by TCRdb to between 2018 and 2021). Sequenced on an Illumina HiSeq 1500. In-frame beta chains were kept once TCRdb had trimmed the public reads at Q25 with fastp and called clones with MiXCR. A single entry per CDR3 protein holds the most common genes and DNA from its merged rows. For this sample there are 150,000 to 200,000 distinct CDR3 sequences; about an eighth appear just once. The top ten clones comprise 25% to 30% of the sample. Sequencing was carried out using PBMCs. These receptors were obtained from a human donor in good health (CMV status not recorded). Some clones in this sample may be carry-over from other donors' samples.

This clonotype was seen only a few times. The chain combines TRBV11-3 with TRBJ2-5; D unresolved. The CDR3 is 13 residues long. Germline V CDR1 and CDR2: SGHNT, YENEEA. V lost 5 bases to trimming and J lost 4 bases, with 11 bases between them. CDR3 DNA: TGTGCCAGCAGCCAAGGGCCGTCAGAGACCCAGTACTTC. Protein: CASSQGPSETQYF.

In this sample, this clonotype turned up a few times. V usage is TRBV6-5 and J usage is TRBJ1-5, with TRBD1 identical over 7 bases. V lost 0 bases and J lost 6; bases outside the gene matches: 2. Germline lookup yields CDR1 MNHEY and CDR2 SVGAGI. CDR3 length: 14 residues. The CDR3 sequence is CASSYSQGVQPQHF. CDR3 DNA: TGTGCCAGCAGTTACTCCCAGGGGGTTCAGCCCCAGCATTTT.

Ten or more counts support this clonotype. The CDR3 sequence: CASSPSNRGNGYTF. The CDR3 DNA sequence: TGTGCCAGCAGCCCTAGCAACAGGGGGAATGGCTACACCTTC. The chain couples TRBV12-3 or TRBV12-4 to TRBJ1-2; 8 nucleotides line up with TRBD1. Trimming cost V 6 bases and J 6 bases; bases outside gene matches: 9. The length of the CDR3 is 14 residues.

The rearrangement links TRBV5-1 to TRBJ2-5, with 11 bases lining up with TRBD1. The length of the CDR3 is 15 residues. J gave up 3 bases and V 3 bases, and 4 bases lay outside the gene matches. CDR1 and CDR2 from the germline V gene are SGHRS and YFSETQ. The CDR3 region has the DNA TGCGCCAGCAGCTCCGGGACAGGGGGTGAAGAGACCCAGTACTTC. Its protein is CASSSGTGGEETQYF.

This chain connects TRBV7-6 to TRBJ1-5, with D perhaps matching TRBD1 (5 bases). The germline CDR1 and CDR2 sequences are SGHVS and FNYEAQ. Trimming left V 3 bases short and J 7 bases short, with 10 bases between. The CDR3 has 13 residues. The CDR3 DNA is TGTGCCAGCAGCTTTAATGGGGGACAGCCCCAGCATTTT. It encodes CASSFNGGQPQHF.

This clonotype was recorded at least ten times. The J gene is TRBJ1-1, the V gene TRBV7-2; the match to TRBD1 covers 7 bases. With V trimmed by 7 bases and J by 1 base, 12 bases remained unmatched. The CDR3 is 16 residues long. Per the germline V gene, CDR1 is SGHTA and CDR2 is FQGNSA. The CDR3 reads CASTPGRGRKNTEAFF. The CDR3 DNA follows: TGTGCCAGCACCCCGGGGAGGGGGCGAAAGAACACTGAAGCTTTCTTT.

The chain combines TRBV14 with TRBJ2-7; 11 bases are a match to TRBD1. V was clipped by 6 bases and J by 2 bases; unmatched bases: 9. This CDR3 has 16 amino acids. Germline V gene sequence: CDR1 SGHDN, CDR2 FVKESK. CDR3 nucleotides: TGTGCCAGCAGGATTGTGGACAGGGGGCCTCCCTACGAGCAGTACTTC. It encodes CASRIVDRGPPYEQYF.

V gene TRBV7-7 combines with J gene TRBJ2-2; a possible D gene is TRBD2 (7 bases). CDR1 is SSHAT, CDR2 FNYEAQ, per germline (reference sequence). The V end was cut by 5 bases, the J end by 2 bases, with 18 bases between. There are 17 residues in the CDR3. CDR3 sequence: CASSLRGGGFNTGELFF. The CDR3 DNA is TGTGCCAGCAGCCTTCGCGGGGGCGGGTTCAACACCGGGGAGCTGTTTTTT.

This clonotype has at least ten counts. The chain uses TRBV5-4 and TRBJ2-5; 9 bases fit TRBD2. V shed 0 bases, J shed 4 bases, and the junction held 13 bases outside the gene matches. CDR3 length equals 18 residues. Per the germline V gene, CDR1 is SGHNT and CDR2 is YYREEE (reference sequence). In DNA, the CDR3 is TGTGCCAGCAGCTTGGATGAGGGCGCGGGGGGGCGGGGAGAGACCCAGTACTTC. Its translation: CASSLDEGAGGRGETQYF.

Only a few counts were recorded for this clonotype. The chain's CDR3 is CSVGRGANTGELFF. The CDR3, as DNA: TGCAGCGTTGGTAGGGGAGCGAACACCGGGGAGCTGTTTTTT. J is TRBJ2-2 and V is TRBV29-1; tentatively, D is TRBD1 or TRBD2 (5 bases each). Trimming cost V 4 bases and J 0 bases, with 9 bases left between them. The germline V gene has CDR1 SQVTM and CDR2 ANQGSEA. The CDR3 totals 14 residues.

The CDR3 sequence is CSAETGGAYNEQFF. In DNA form, the CDR3 reads TGCAGTGCTGAGACAGGGGGCGCCTACAATGAGCAGTTCTTC. This sequence joins TRBV20-1 and TRBJ2-1, with 10 bases identical to TRBD1. There are 14 residues in the CDR3. Trimming took 5 bases from V and 2 from J; bases not matched to a gene: 3. Germline V CDR1 and CDR2: DFQATT, SNEGSKA (reference sequence).

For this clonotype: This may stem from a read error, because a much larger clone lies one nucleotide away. In DNA, the CDR3 is TGCAGTGCCCCCCCGCACACGACTACGCGCGGCTCCTACGAGCAGTACTTC. Protein: CSAPPHTTTRGSYEQYF. V and J are TRBV20-1 and TRBJ2-7; tentative D call: TRBD2 (5 bases). The CDR3 loop spans 17 amino acids. V lost 6 bases and J lost 0, with 24 bases in between. In germline, CDR1 is DFQATT, CDR2 SNEGSKA (reference sequence).

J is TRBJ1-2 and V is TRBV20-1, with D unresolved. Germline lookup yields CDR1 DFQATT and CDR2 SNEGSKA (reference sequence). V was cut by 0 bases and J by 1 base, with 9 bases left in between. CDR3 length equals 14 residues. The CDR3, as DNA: TGCAGTGCTAGAGATTCGGGCAGTAACTATGGCTACACCTTC. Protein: CSARDSGSNYGYTF.

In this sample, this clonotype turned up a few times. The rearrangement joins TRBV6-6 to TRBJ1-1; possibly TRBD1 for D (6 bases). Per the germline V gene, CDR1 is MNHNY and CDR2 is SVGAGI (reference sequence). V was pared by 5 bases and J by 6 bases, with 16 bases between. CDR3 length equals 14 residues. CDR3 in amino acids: CASSASGGRAEAFF. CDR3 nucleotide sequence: TGTGCCAGCAGTGCTTCGGGGGGCAGGGCTGAAGCTTTCTTT.

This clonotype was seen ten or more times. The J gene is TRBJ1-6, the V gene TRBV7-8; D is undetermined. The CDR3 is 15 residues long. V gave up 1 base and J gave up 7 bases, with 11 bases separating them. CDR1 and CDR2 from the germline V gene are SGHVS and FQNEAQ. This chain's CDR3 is CASSLEALGNSPLHF. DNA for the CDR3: TGTGCCAGCAGCTTAGAGGCCCTTGGGAATTCACCCCTCCACTTT.

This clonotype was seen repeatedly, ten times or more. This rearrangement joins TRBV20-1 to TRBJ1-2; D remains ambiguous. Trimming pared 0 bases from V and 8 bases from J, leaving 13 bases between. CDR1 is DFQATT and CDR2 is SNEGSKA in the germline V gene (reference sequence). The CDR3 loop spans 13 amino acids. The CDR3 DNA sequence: TGCAGTGCTAGAGAAGGCTCGACCCAAGGCTACACCTTC. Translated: CSAREGSTQGYTF.

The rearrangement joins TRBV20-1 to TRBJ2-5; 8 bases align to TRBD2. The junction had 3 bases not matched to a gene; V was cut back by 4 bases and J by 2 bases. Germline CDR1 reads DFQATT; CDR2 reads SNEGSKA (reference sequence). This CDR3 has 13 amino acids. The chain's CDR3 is CSANSGVQETQYF. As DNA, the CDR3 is TGCAGTGCTAATAGCGGGGTTCAAGAGACCCAGTACTTC.

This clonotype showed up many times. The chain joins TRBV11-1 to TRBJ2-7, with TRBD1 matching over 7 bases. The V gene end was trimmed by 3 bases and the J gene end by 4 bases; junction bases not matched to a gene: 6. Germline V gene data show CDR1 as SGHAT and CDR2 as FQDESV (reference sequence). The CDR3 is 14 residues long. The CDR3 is CASSFGDRSYEQYF. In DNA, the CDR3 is TGTGCCAGCAGCTTCGGGGACAGAAGTTACGAGCAGTACTTC.

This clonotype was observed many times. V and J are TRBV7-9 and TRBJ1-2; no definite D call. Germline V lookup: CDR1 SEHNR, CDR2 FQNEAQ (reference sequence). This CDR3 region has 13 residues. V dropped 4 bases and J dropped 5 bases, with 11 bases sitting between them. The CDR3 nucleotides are TGTGCCAGCAGCTCCGAGAGGACGTATGGCTACACCTTC. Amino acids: CASSSERTYGYTF.

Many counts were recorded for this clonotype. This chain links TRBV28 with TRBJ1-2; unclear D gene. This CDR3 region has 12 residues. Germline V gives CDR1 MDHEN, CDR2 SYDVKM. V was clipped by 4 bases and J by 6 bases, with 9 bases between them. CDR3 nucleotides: TGTGCCAGCAGTTCGGGCCTAAATGGCTACACCTTC. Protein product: CASSSGLNGYTF.

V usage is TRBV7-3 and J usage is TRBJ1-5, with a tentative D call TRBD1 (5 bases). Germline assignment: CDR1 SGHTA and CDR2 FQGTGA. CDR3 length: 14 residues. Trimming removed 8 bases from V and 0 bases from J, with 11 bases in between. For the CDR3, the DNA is TGTGCCAGCGGGGCAGAGGTTAGCAATCAGCCCCAGCATTTT. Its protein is CASGAEVSNQPQHF.

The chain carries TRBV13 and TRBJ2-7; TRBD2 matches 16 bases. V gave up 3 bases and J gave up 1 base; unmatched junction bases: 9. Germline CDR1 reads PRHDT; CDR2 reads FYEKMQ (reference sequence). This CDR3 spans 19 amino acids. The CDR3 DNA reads TGTGCCAGCAGCTTCCCGGGACTAGCGGGAGGGCCAAGGTCCTACGAGCAGTACTTC. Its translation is CASSFPGLAGGPRSYEQYF.

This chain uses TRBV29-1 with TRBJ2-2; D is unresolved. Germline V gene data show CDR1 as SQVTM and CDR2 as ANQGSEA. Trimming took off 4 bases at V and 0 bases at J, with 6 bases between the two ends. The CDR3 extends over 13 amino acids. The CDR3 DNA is TGCAGCGTTGGGGCAGCGAACACCGGGGAGCTGTTTTTT. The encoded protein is CSVGAANTGELFF.

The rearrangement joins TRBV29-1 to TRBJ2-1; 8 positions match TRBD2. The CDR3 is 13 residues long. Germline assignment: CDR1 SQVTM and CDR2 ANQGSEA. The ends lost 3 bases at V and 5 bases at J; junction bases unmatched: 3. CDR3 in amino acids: CSVDTSGDNEQFF. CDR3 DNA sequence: TGCAGCGTTGACACTAGCGGTGACAATGAGCAGTTCTTC.

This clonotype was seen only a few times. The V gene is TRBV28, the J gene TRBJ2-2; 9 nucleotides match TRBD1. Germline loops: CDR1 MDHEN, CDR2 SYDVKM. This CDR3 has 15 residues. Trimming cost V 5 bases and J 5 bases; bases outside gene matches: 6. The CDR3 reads CASSRPGQGTGELFF. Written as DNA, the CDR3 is TGTGCCAGCAGTCGACCGGGACAGGGAACCGGGGAGCTGTTTTTT.

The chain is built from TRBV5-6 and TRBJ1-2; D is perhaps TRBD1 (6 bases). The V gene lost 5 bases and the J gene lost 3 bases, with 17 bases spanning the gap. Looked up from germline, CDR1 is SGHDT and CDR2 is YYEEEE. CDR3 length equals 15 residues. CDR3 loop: CASSRTGLTDYGYTF. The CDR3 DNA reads TGTGCCAGCAGTCGTACAGGGCTTACGGACTATGGCTACACCTTC. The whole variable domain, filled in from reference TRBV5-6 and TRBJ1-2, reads DAGVTQSPTHLIKTRGQQVTLRCSPKSGHDTVSWYQQALGQGPQFIFQYYEEEERQRGNFPDRFSGHQFPNYSSELNVNALLLGDSALYLCASSRTGLTDYGYTFGSGTRLTVV.

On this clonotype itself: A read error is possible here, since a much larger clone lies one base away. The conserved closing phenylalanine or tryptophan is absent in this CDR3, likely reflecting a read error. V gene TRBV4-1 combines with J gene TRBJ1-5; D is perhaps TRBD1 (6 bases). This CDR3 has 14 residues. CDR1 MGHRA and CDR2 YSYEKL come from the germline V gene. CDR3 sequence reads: CASSQGTGNQPQHS. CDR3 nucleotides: TGTGCCAGCAGCCAAGGCACAGGGAATCAGCCCCAGCATTCT.